This T cell receptor (beta chain) derives from a study of blood T cell repertoires in COVID-19. Overall study context: Some COVID-19 samples were acute and others convalescent; all came from the United States, Italy and Spain. T cells, B-cell-depleted T cells, or PBMCs supplied cDNA or gDNA.

The CDR3 consists of 15 residues. With 4 bases clipped from V and 8 bases from J, the junction kept 6 bases outside the gene matches. Germline CDR1 reads GTSNPN; CDR2 reads SVGIG (reference sequence). In the authors' methods: Estimation of nucleated cell counts relied on the amplification of reference gene primers. The table came from immunoSEQ multiplex PCR; TCRdb's copy has only in-frame clones and leaves some out. That table gives V, J and clone size, and the DNA gave D and trimming. The sample has about 260,000 clones, roughly 87% seen once; the top ten hold 0.65% to 0.8%. The chain employs TRBV30 and TRBJ2-1, with TRBD2 matching over 15 bases. The sequenced sample consisted of peripheral blood. The sequence derives from a human donor in a cohort sampled during active COVID-19. CDR3: CAWNRGLAGGHEQFF. The CDR3 nucleotides are TGTGCCTGGAATCGGGGACTAGCGGGAGGTCATGAGCAGTTCTTC.